One T cell receptor beta chain is described in this entry. The data originate from a study of blood T cell repertoires in COVID-19. Turning to the study itself: In each case, the material was cDNA or gDNA derived from T cells, B-cell-depleted T cells, or PBMCs.

The CDR3 contains 15 residues. Per germline, CDR1 GTSNPN and CDR2 SVGIG (reference sequence). V lost 4 bases and J lost 1; bases outside the gene matches: 9. Authors' analysis steps: Amplification from reference gene primers served as the basis for estimated nucleated cell counts. Repertoires were generated with immunoSEQ multiplex PCR, while TCRdb's copy carries only in-frame clones and drops some. V and J calls plus clone size are reproduced from that table; the DNA served to infer D and trimming. The repertoire has about 59,000 clones, 60% to 80% of them found once; the top ten carry roughly 13%. This receptor was identified in a man older than 75 with acute or convalescent COVID-19. The chain employs TRBV30 and TRBJ2-5; 7 bases are shared with TRBD2. Specimen: peripheral blood. Here the CDR3 DNA reads TGTGCCTGGAATAAACTAGCGAGCGGCCAAGAGACCCAGTACTTC. It yields the protein CAWNKLASGQETQYF.